This T cell receptor beta chain emerged from a study of blood T cell repertoires in COVID-19. Repertoires were generated with immunoSEQ multiplex PCR, while TCRdb's copy carries only in-frame clones and drops some. The repertoire has roughly 200,000 clones, about three quarters of them found once; the top ten carry 5.5% to 7%. The sample taken for sequencing was peripheral blood. The sequence derives from a woman in her seventies with acute or convalescent COVID-19.

The CDR3 nucleotides read TGTGCCAGCAGTGCTGAACAGTGGCCTAGCACAGATACGCAGTATTTT. This codes for CASSAEQWPSTDTQYF. The chain recombines TRBV2 with TRBJ2-3; D remains unclear. CDR1 and CDR2 from the germline V gene are SNHLY and FYNNEI. Trimming stripped 4 bases from V and 0 bases from J, with 14 bases between. CDR3 length: 16 amino acids.